This TCR beta chain was observed in a study of T cells in Graves' hyperthyroidism and ophthalmopathy. Germline CDR1 is MDHEN and CDR2 is SYDVKM. V lost 3 bases and J 0 bases, leaving 10 bases between the germline ends. This CDR3 is 15 amino acids long. Amplified TCR beta CDR3 regions came from RNA transcripts. Using the HTBI primer set, a first-round RT-PCR was run on the TCR CDR3. TCRdb ran MiXCR on the multiplex PCR reads and lists one entry per CDR3 protein. The table lists around 350,000 distinct CDR3 sequences, approximately 19% of them singletons, with about 3.7% in the top ten. This clonotype was seen only once.

Material: blood. The J gene is TRBJ2-3, the V gene TRBV28; D remains unclear. The sequence derives from a woman aged 18-29 years with Graves' hyperthyroidism. CDR3 sequence: CASSFLYRSTDTQYF. The CDR3 DNA is TGTGCCAGCAGTTTTTTATACAGAAGCACAGATACGCAGTATTTT.